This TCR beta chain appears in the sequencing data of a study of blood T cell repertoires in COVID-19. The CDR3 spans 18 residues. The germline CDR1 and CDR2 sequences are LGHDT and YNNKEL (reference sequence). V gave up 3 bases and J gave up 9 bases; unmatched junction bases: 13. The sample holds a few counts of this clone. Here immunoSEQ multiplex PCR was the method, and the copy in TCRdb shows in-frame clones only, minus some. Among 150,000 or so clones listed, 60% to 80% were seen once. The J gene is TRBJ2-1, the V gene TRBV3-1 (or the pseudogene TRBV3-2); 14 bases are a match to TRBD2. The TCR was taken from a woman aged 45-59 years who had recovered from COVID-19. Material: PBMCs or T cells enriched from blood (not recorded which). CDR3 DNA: TGTGCCAGCAGCCACCCTACCGGGACTAGCGGGAGTATTGGTGAGCAGTTCTTC. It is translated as CASSHPTGTSGSIGEQFF.